Listed below are T cell receptor beta chains from one sample, sequenced in a study of graft-versus-host responses after intestinal transplantation. The table came from immunoSEQ multiplex PCR; TCRdb's copy has only in-frame clones and leaves some out. The sample carries 45,000 or so clones, roughly 91% recorded once. This specimen consisted of PBMCs, obtained 524 days after transplant. The source is a human patient who received an intestinal transplant, so some T cells may come from the graft donor. Each CDR3 is given with its conserved first and last residue. Each record gives: J gene, clone size, V gene, D gene, CDR3 protein, CDR3 DNA. D genes are given only for firm matches. Where a row states a size, it is once, few, many or the class of an expanded clone; other rows omit it.

TRBJ1-5,-,TRBV19,-,CASSIGQYQPQHF,TGTGCCAGTAGTATTGGACAGTATCAGCCCCAGCATTTT
TRBJ1-6,-,TRBV28,-,CASSFGGAGNSPLHF,TGTGCCAGCAGTTTTGGGGGGGCTGGTAATTCACCCCTCCACTTT
TRBJ2-7,-,TRBV4-1,-,CASSPGQLSYEQYF,TGCGCCAGCAGCCCAGGACAGCTCTCCTACGAGCAGTACTTC
TRBJ1-3,-,TRBV6-1,-,CASSERGGSGNTIYF,TGTGCCAGCAGTGAACGGGGGGGCTCTGGAAACACCATATATTTT
TRBJ1-2,-,TRBV6-5,TRBD1,CASSYLTGGYGYTF,TGTGCCAGCAGTTACCTGACAGGGGGCTATGGCTACACCTTC
TRBJ2-2,-,TRBV27,TRBD2,CASRLAGGLDTGELFF,TGTGCCAGTCGACTAGCGGGAGGGTTAGACACCGGGGAGCTGTTTTTT
TRBJ2-7,-,TRBV4-1,-,CASSRSGSYEQYF,TGCGCCAGCAGCCGATCAGGGTCCTACGAGCAGTACTTC
TRBJ2-2,-,TRBV5-1,-,CASQGLNTGGLFF,TGCGCCAGCCAAGGGCTGAACACCGGGGGGCTGTTTTTT
TRBJ2-7,-,TRBV4-2,-,CASSQEAGSEQYF,TGTGCCAGCAGCCAAGAGGCGGGGAGCGAGCAGTACTTC
TRBJ2-3,-,TRBV18,TRBD2,CASSPPTGGPDTQYF,TGTGCCAGCTCACCACCCACGGGAGGGCCAGATACGCAGTATTTT
TRBJ2-3,-,TRBV7-9,-,CASHGMWSTDTQYF,TGTGCCAGCCACGGCATGTGGAGCACAGATACGCAGTATTTT
TRBJ1-5,-,TRBV19,TRBD1,CASSMRQGIDQPQHF,TGTGCCAGTAGTATGAGACAGGGTATCGATCAGCCCCAGCATTTT
TRBJ1-2,-,TRBV4-1,-,CASSQVGGAQFGYTF,TGCGCCAGCAGCCAAGTTGGAGGGGCCCAATTTGGCTACACCTTC
TRBJ1-2,-,TRBV30,TRBD1,CAWSPGQGLYGYTF,TGTGCCTGGAGTCCTGGACAGGGTCTTTATGGCTACACCTTC
TRBJ1-1,few,TRBV4-1,-,CASSRGMLQTGSNEAFF,TGCGCCAGCAGCCGAGGAATGCTACAGACGGGATCTAATGAAGCTTTCTTT
TRBJ2-7,-,TRBV30,-,CAWSGSGGAYEQYF,TGTGCCTGGAGTGGGTCAGGAGGTGCCTACGAGCAGTACTTC
TRBJ2-1,-,TRBV7-7,TRBD2,CASSRNPGLAAYNEQFF,TGTGCCAGCAGCCGAAACCCGGGACTAGCGGCCTACAATGAGCAGTTCTTC
TRBJ2-1,once,TRBV7-2,-,CASTPGNEQFF,TGTGCCAGCACCCCGGGAAATGAGCAGTTCTTC
TRBJ1-2,-,TRBV28,-,CASSLIAGPNYGYTF,TGTGCCAGCAGTTTAATTGCAGGGCCCAACTATGGCTACACCTTC
TRBJ2-3,-,TRBV12-5,TRBD1,CASGLAPGQGISDTQYF,TGTGCTAGTGGTTTGGCCCCAGGACAGGGGATATCAGATACGCAGTATTTT
TRBJ2-1,-,TRBV18,-,CASSKYGRYSYNEQFF,TGTGCCAGCTCCAAATACGGGAGATATTCCTACAATGAGCAGTTCTTC
TRBJ2-5,-,TRBV9,-,CASSVGAGQETQYF,TGTGCCAGCAGCGTAGGGGCAGGCCAAGAGACCCAGTACTTC
TRBJ2-5,few,TRBV6-1,TRBD1,CASSEIDRVVGETQYF,TGTGCCAGCAGTGAGATAGACAGGGTTGTAGGAGAGACCCAGTACTTC
TRBJ2-2,-,TRBV25-1,-,CASSEWPGTRGTGELFF,TGTGCCAGCAGTGAATGGCCAGGTACGAGGGGCACCGGGGAGCTGTTTTTT
TRBJ1-1,-,TRBV7-8,TRBD1,CASSITHRGNTEAFF,TGTGCCAGCAGCATTACCCACAGGGGGAACACTGAAGCTTTCTTT
TRBJ2-7,-,TRBV9,-,CASSTGTSAYEQYF,TGTGCCAGCAGCACCGGGACTTCTGCCTACGAGCAGTACTTC
TRBJ2-2,-,TRBV10-3,TRBD2,CAISRGSGISPGELFF,TGTGCCATCAGCCGGGGGAGCGGGATTTCTCCCGGGGAGCTGTTTTTT